The 8 T cell receptor beta chains below come from one sample, sequenced in a study of blood T cell repertoires in COVID-19. Here immunoSEQ multiplex PCR was the method, and the copy in TCRdb shows in-frame clones only, minus some. The table has approximately 50,000 clones, 85% seen once. The sequencing sample was made of peripheral blood. The receptors stem from a human donor in a cohort sampled during active COVID-19.

DNA for the CDR3: TGTGCCAGCAGCTTAGGAATAGGTGTAGCGGGAGAGGAACCGGAGACCCAGTACTTC. This encodes CASSLGIGVAGEEPETQYF. This chain uses TRBV7-9 with TRBJ2-5; TRBD2 aligns across 9 bases. The CDR3 runs to 19 residues. Trimming at V came to 1 base and at J to 5 bases, leaving 17 bases not matched to a gene. Germline CDR1 and CDR2: SEHNR and FQNEAQ (reference sequence).

The chain links TRBV19 to TRBJ2-5; maybe TRBD1 (6 bases). The CDR3 loop spans 15 amino acids. Germline lookup yields CDR1 LNHDA and CDR2 SQIVND (reference sequence). V was shortened by 3 bases and J by 5 bases, with 16 bases between the two germline ends. The CDR3 sequence: CASSINRGSGETQYF. The CDR3 DNA is TGTGCCAGTAGTATTAATAGGGGGAGTGGGGAGACCCAGTACTTC.

This chain links TRBV9 with TRBJ1-1, with D tentatively TRBD1 (5 bases). The CDR3 is 14 amino acids. The germline V gene encodes CDR1 SGDLS and CDR2 YYNGEE. V lost 4 bases and J 2 bases, leaving 12 bases between the germline ends. The CDR3 is CASSPEQDNTEAFF. In DNA, the CDR3 is TGTGCCAGCAGCCCCGAACAGGATAACACTGAAGCTTTCTTT.

The gene calls are TRBV4-2 and TRBJ1-1; D might be TRBD1 (6 bases). V was clipped by 0 bases and J by 4 bases, with 12 bases between them. Germline V lookup: CDR1 LGHNA, CDR2 YNFKEQ. The CDR3 is made up of 15 amino acids. The CDR3 bases are TGTGCCAGCAGCCAAGAAGTCCGAGGGGGCACTGAAGCTTTCTTT. This codes for CASSQEVRGGTEAFF.

The rearrangement links TRBV15 to TRBJ2-5; a possible D gene is TRBD1 (6 bases). V dropped 2 bases and J dropped 0 bases, with 16 bases sitting between them. Germline CDR1 and CDR2: LNHNV and YYDKDF (reference sequence). CDR3 length: 17 amino acids. The CDR3 nucleotides are TGTGCCACCAGCAGATCACCTTGGGACAAGTACCAAGAGACCCAGTACTTC. Translating gives CATSRSPWDKYQETQYF.

This chain joins TRBV9 and TRBJ2-7, with 11 bases that match TRBD2. The germline V gene encodes CDR1 SGDLS and CDR2 YYNGEE. The CDR3 length is 17 residues. The V gene end was trimmed by 0 bases and the J gene end by 2 bases; junction bases not matched to a gene: 7. Here the CDR3 reads CASSVGPLGLAAYEQYF. The CDR3, as DNA: TGTGCCAGCAGCGTAGGTCCTCTGGGACTAGCGGCCTACGAGCAGTACTTC.

Only one count was recorded for this clone. The CDR3 sequence is CASSLAGGIRGELFF. The CDR3, as DNA: TGTGCCAGCAGCCTAGCGGGAGGGATTCGCGGGGAGCTGTTTTTT. V gene TRBV5-4 combines with J gene TRBJ2-2; 12 bases agree with TRBD2. Germline CDR1 is SGHNT and CDR2 is YYREEE (reference sequence). The CDR3 is 15 amino acids. V trimming: 4 bases; J trimming: 7 bases; junction bases outside the gene matches: 5.

The V gene is TRBV7-8, the J gene TRBJ1-5; tentative D call: TRBD1 (5 bases). The germline CDR1 and CDR2 sequences are SGHVS and FQNEAQ. The V and J ends lost 5 bases and 5 bases respectively, with 10 bases between them. The CDR3 has 13 amino acids. The CDR3 loop reads CASSHGGDQPQHF. The CDR3 bases are TGTGCCAGCAGCCACGGAGGGGATCAGCCCCAGCATTTT.